The clone carrying this T cell receptor (beta chain) was observed a handful of times. The antigen remains undetermined. The sample originates from a study of vaccination effects on CD4 cells after COVID-19. CDR1 SGDLS and CDR2 YYNGEE come from the germline V gene. This CDR3 region has 15 residues. Trimming left V 3 bases short and J 3 bases short, with 12 bases between. Repertoires were generated with immunoSEQ multiplex PCR, while TCRdb's copy carries only in-frame clones and drops some. The data contain about 20,000 clones, 70% to 80% of them singletons. Sequencing was preceded by expansion of antigen-specific CD4+ T cells with viral peptide pools in the ViraFEST assay. Researchers isolated CD4+ T cells once about eleven days of culture had elapsed. It was on days 3 and 7 that half the medium was replaced with IL-2 medium.

The clonotype was recovered from a human donor who received a COVID-19 vaccine. The chain has TRBV9 and TRBJ1-4; the D gene is possibly TRBD1 (5 bases). The sample in question was CD4+ T cells from PBMCs cultured with HCoV-229E spike peptides, obtained before COVID-19 vaccination. CDR3 sequence reads: CASSEEGRANEKLFF. CDR3 DNA: TGTGCCAGCAGCGAAGAGGGGCGTGCTAATGAAAAACTGTTTTTT.